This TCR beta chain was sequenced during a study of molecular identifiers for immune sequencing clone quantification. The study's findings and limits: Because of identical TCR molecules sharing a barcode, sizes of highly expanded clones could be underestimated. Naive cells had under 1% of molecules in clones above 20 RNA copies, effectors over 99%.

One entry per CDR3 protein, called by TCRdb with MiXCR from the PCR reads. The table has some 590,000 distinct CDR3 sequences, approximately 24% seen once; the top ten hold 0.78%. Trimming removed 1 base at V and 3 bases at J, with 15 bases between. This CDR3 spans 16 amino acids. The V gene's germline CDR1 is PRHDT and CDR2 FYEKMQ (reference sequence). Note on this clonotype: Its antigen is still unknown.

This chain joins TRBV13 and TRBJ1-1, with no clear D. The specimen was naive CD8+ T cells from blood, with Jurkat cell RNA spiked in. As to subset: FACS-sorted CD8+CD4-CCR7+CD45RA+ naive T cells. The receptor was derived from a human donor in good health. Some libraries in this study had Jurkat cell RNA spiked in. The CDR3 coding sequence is TGTGCCAGCAGCTTAGAGCTTCCAACCTTGGACACTGAAGCTTTCTTT. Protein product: CASSLELPTLDTEAFF.